This entry lists 8 T cell receptor beta chains sequenced from one sample in a study of cytomegalovirus exposure and HLA in healthy donors. Primers included in the PCR were 60 Vbeta and 13 Jbeta primers. Method: immunoSEQ multiplex PCR; TCRdb's copy keeps in-frame clones and lacks some. The sample lists about 200,000 clones, approximately 78% occurring once. The sequencing sample was made of PBMCs. These receptors originate from a male donor in good health and CMV-seronegative.

The V and J genes are TRBV6-4 and TRBJ2-3, with TRBD2 identical over 10 bases. The V and J ends lost 3 bases and 5 bases, in that order; junction bases with no gene match: 5. The CDR3 covers 15 residues. Germline-derived CDR1 and CDR2 are MRHNA and SNTAGT. CDR3 sequence: CASSEVAGGGDTQYF. CDR3 sequence (DNA): TGTGCCAGCAGTGAAGTAGCGGGAGGTGGAGATACGCAGTATTTT.

The rearrangement uses TRBV18 and TRBJ1-2; tentatively, D is TRBD1 (5 bases). The germline V gene encodes CDR1 KGHSH and CDR2 LQKENI. The CDR3 totals 13 residues. Trimming removed 6 bases at V and 4 bases at J, with 12 bases between. CDR3 region: CASSGDSPYGYTF. In DNA, the CDR3 is TGTGCCAGCTCTGGCGACAGCCCCTATGGCTACACCTTC. The whole variable domain, remainder taken from reference TRBV18 and TRBJ1-2, is NAGVMQNPRHLVRRRGQEARLRCSPMKGHSHVYWYRQLPEEGLKFMVYLQKENIIDESGMPKERFSAEFPKEGPSILRIQQVVRGDSAAYFCASSGDSPYGYTFGSGTRLTVV.

This clone was observed a handful of times. The chain combines TRBV2 with TRBJ2-4, with D possibly being TRBD2 (6 bases). Per the germline V gene, CDR1 is SNHLY and CDR2 is FYNNEI. The CDR3 is 16 amino acids. Trimming took 0 bases from V and 0 from J, leaving 9 bases between them. Here the CDR3 DNA reads TGTGCCAGCAGTGAAGCGCGGACTATAGCCAAAAACATTCAGTACTTC. The encoded protein is CASSEARTIAKNIQYF.

The genes are TRBV5-1 and TRBJ1-2; D gene unclear. V shed 0 bases and J shed 0 bases, with 9 bases lying between them. This CDR3 has 15 amino acids. Germline CDR1 SGHRS, CDR2 YFSETQ. The DNA of the CDR3 is TGCGCCAGCAGCTTGGAAAGTTACTCTAACTATGGCTACACCTTC. Its translation is CASSLESYSNYGYTF.

The chain joins TRBV19 to TRBJ2-5; weak D call: TRBD2 (5 bases). The last part of the DNA fits TRBJ2-7 better; the J call may be wrong. This CDR3 contains 12 residues. Germline-derived CDR1 and CDR2 are LNHDA and SQIVND (reference sequence). As DNA, the CDR3 is TGTGCCAGTAGTACCGGGGTCTACGAGCAGTACTTC. Translation gives CASSTGVYEQYF.

The chain links TRBV6-1 to TRBJ2-1; tentative D call: TRBD1 (6 bases). The CDR3 is 17 amino acids. The V and J ends lost 1 base and 1 base respectively, with 14 bases between them. CDR1 is MNHNS, CDR2 SASEGT, per germline. CDR3 DNA sequence: TGTGCCAGCAGTGAAGGTGGGGGCAGATCGTCCTACAATGAGCAGTTCTTC. Translated, it gives CASSEGGGRSSYNEQFF.

The CDR3 sequence is CASSEESGPSGNTIYF. CDR3 bases: TGTGCCAGCAGTGAAGAGTCAGGCCCATCTGGAAACACCATATATTTT. The chain employs TRBV2 and TRBJ1-3, with unresolved D. The CDR3 contains 16 residues. CDR1 and CDR2 (germline): SNHLY, FYNNEI. V lost 1 base and J lost 1, with 11 bases in between.

This chain joins TRBV6-1 and TRBJ2-6, with TRBD1 identical over 10 bases. The CDR3 contains 19 residues. Germline CDR1 MNHNS, CDR2 SASEGT. The trim removed 4 bases at V and 1 base at J, leaving 10 bases unmatched. The CDR3 loop reads CASSVDRGRFSSGANVLTF. The CDR3 DNA is TGTGCCAGCAGTGTAGACAGGGGGCGGTTCTCATCTGGGGCCAACGTCCTGACTTTC.